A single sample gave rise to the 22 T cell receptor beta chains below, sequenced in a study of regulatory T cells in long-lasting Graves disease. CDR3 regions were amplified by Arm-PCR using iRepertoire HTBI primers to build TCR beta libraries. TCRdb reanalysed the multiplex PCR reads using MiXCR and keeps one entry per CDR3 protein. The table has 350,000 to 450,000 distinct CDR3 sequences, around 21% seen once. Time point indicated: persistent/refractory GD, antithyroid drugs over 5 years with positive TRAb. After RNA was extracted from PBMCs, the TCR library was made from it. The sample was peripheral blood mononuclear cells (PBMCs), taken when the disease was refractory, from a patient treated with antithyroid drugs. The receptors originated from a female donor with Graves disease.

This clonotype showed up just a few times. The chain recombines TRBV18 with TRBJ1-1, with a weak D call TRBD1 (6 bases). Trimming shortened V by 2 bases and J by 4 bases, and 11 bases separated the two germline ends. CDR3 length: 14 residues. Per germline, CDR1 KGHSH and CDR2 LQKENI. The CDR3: CASSPSAGATEAFF. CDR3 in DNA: TGTGCCAGCTCACCAAGTGCAGGGGCCACTGAAGCTTTCTTT.

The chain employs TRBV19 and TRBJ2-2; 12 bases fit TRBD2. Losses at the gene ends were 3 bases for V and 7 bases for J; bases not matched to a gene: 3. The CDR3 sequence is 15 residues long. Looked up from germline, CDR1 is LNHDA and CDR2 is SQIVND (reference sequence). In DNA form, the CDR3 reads TGTGCCAGTAGTATTCTAGCGGGAGGGTTCGGGGAGCTGTTTTTT. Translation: CASSILAGGFGELFF.

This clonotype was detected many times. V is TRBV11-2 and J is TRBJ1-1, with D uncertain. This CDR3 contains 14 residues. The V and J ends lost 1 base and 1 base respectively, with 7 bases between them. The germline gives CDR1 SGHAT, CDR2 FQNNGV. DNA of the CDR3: TGTGCCAGCAGCTTAGTACTGGAGAACACTGAAGCTTTCTTT. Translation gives CASSLVLENTEAFF.

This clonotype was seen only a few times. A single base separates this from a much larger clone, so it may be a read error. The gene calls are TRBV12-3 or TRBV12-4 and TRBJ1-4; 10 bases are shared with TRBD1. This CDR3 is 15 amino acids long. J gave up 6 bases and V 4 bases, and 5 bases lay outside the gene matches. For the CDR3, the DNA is TGTGCCAGCAGTTCGGGACAGGGGAGCTATGAAAAACTGTTTTTT. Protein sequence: CASSSGQGSYEKLFF.

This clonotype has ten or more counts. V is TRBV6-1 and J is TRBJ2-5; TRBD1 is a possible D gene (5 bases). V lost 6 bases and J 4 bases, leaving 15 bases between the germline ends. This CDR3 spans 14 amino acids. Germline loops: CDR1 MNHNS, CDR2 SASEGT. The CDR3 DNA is TGTGCCAGCAGCAGGGTCTTTGTGGGAGAGACCCAGTACTTC. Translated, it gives CASSRVFVGETQYF.

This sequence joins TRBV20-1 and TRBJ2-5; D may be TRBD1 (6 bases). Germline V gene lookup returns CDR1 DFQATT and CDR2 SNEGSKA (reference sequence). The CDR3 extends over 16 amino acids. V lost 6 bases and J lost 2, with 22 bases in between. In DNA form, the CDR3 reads TGCAGTGCCGAAAAATACCTGACAGGTCCGCAAGAGACCCAGTACTTC. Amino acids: CSAEKYLTGPQETQYF.

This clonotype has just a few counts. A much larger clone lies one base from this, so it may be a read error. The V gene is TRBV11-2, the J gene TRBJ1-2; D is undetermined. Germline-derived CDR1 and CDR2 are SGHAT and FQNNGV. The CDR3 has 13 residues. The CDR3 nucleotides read TGTGTCAGCAGCTTAGAGGGCGTCCATGGCTACACCTTC. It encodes CVSSLEGVHGYTF. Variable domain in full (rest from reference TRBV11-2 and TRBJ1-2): EAGVAQSPRYKIIEKRQSVAFWCNPISGHATLYWYQQILGQGPKLLIQFQNNGVVDDSQLPKDRFSAERLKGVDSTLKIQPAKLEDSAVYLCVSSLEGVHGYTFGSGTRLTVV.

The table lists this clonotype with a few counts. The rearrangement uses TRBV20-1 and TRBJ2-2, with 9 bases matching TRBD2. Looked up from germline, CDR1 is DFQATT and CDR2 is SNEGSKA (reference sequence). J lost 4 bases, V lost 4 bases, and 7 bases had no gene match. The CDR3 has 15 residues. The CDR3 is CSAISGSGATGELFF. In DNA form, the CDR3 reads TGCAGTGCTATTAGCGGGAGTGGGGCCACCGGGGAGCTGTTTTTT.

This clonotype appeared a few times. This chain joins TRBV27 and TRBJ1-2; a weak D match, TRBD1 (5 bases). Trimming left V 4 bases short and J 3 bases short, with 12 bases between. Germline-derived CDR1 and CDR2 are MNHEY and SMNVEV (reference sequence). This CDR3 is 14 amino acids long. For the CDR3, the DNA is TGTGCCAGCAGTTGGAGGGGCGAAGACTATGGCTACACCTTC. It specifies CASSWRGEDYGYTF.

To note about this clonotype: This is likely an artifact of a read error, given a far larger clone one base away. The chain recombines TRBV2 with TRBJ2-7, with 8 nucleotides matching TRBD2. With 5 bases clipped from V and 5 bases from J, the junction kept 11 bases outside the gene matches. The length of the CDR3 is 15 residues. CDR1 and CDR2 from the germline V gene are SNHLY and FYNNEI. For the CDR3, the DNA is TGTGCCAGCAGTTCAGACGGGAGGGCCCACGACGAGCAGTACTTC. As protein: CASSSDGRAHDEQYF.

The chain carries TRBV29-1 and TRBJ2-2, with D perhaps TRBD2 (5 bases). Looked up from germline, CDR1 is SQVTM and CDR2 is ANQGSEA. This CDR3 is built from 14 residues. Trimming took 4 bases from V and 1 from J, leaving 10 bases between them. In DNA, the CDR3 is TGCAGCGTTGTGGCGGAGGTGAACACCGGGGAGCTGTTTTTT. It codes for CSVVAEVNTGELFF.

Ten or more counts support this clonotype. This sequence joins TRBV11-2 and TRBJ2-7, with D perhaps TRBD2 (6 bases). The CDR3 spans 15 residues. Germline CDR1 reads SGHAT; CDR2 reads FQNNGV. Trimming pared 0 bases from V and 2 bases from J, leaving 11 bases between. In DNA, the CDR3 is TGTGCCAGCAGCTTAGAAAGCGGGCCCACCTACGAGCAGTACTTC. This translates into CASSLESGPTYEQYF.

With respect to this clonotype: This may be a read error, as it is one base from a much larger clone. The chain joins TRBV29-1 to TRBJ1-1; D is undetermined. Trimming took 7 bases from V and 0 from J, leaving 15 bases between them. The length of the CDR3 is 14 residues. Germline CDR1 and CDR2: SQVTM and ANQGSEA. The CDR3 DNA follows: TGCAGCGCCACAGAGGGATTCCTGAACACTGAAGCTTTCTTT. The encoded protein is CSATEGFLNTEAFF.

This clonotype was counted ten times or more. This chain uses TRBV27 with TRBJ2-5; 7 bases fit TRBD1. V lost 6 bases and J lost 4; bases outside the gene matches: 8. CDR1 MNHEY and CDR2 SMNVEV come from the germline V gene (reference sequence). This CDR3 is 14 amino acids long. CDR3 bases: TGTGCCAGCAGGATCAGGGGGTTGGCAGAGACCCAGTACTTC. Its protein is CASRIRGLAETQYF.

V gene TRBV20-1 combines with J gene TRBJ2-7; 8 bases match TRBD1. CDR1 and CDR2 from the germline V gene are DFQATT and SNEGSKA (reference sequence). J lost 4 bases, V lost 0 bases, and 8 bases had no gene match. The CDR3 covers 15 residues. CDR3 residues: CSARDLGQGLYEQYF. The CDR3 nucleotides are TGCAGTGCTAGAGATCTTGGACAGGGACTTTACGAGCAGTACTTC.

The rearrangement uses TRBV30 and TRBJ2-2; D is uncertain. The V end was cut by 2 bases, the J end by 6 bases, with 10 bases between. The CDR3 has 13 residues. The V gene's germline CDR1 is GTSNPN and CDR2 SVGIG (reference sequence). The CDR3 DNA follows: TGTGCCTGGAGTCAAGGGTGGTCCGGGGAGCTGTTTTTT. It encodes CAWSQGWSGELFF.

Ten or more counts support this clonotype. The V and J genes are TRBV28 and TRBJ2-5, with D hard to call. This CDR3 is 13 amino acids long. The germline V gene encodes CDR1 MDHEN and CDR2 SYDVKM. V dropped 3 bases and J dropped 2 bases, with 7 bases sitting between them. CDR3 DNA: TGTGCCAGCAGTTTTCGGAATCAAGAGACCCAGTACTTC. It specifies CASSFRNQETQYF.

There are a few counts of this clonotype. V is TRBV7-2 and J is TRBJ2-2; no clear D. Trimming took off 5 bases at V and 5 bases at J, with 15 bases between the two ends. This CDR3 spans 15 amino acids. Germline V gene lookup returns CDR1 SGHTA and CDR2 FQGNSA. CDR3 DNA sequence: TGTGCCAGCAGCCGGATGGGGAAGGTTACCGGGGAGCTGTTTTTT. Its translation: CASSRMGKVTGELFF.

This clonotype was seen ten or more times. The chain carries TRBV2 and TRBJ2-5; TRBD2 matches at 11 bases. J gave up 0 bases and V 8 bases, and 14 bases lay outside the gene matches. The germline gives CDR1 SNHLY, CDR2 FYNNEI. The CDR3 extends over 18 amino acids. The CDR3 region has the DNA TGTGCCAGCGCTGAGAGGGCTAGCGGGAGGATGCACCAAGAGACCCAGTACTTC. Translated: CASAERASGRMHQETQYF.

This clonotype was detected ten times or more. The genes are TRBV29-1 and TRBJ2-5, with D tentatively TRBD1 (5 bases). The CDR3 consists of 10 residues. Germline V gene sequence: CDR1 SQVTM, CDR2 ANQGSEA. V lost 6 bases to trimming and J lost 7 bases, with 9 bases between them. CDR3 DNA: TGCAGCGTCGAAACAGGGACCCAGTACTTC. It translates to CSVETGTQYF.

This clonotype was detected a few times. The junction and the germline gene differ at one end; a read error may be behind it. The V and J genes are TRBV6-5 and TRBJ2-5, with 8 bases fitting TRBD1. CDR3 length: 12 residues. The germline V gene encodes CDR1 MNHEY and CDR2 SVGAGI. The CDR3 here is CASSYTGQTGDF. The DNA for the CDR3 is TGTGCCAGCAGTTACACGGGGCAGACAGGGGACTTC.

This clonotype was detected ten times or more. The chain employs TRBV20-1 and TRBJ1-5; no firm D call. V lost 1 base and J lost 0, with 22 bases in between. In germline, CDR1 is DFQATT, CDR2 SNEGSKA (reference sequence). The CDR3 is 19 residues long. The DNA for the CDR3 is TGCAGTGCTAGAGGAACTAATGGTAGAACGCAGGCTAGCAATCAGCCCCAGCATTTT. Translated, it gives CSARGTNGRTQASNQPQHF.